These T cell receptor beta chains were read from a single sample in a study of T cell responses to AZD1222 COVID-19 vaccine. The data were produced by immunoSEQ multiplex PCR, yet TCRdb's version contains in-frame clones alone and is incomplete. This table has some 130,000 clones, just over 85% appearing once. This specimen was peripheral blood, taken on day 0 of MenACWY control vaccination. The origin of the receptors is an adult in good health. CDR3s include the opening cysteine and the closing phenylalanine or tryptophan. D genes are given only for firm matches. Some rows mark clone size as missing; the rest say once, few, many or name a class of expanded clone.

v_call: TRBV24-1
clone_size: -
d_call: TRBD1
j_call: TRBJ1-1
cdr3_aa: CATSATGGTNTEAFF
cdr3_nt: TGTGCCACCAGTGCGACAGGGGGCACGAACACTGAAGCTTTCTTT

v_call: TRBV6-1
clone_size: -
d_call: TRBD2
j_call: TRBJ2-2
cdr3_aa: CASSDRTSGKVHGELFF
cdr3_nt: TGTGCCAGCAGTGACCGGACTAGCGGGAAGGTGCACGGGGAGCTGTTTTTT

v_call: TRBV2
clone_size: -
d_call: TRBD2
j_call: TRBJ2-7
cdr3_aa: CASSGTSGSYEQYF
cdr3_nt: TGTGCCAGCAGTGGGACTAGCGGGTCCTACGAGCAGTACTTC

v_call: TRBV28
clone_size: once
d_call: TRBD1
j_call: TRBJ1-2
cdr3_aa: CASSLRSLAGQGVGWAGYTF
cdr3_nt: TGTGCCAGCAGTCTCAGATCACTAGCCGGACAGGGGGTCGGTTGGGCTGGCTACACCTTC

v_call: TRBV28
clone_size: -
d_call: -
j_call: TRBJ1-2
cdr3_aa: CASSHGGPRGYGYTF
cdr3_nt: TGTGCCAGCAGCCACGGTGGCCCGAGGGGCTATGGCTACACCTTC

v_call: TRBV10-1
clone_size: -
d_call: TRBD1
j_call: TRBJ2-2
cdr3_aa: CARQWGQKVSTNTGELFF
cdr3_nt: TGCGCCAGGCAATGGGGACAGAAAGTTTCTACGAACACCGGGGAGCTGTTTTTT

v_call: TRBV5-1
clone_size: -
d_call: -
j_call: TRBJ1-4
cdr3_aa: CASSLAGSNEKLFF
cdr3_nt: TGCGCCAGCAGCTTGGCTGGGTCCAATGAAAAACTGTTTTTT

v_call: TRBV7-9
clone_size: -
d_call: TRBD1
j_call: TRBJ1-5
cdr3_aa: CASSAGQGGREPQHF
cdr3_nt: TGTGCCAGCAGCGCGGGACAGGGAGGAAGGGAGCCCCAGCATTTT

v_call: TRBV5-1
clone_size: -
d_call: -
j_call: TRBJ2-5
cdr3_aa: CASSLYASSKYF
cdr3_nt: TGCGCCAGCAGCCTATACGCGTCTAGCAAGTACTTC

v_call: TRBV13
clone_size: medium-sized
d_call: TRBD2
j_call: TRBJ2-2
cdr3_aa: CASSLGTSWGTGELFF
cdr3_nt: TGTGCCAGCAGCTTGGGGACTAGCTGGGGAACCGGGGAGCTGTTTTTT

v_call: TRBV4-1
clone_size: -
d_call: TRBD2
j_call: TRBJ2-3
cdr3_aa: CASSLGAGGPTSSTDTQYF
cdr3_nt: TGCGCCAGCAGTCTGGGGGCGGGAGGGCCTACTTCTAGCACAGATACGCAGTATTTT

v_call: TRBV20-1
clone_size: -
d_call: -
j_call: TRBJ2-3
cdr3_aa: CSASYSTSTDTQYF
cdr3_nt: TGCAGTGCTAGTTACAGCACTAGCACAGATACGCAGTATTTT

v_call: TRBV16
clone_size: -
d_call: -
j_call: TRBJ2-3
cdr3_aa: CASSQSRRSTDTQYF
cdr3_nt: TGTGCCAGCAGCCAATCGAGACGTAGCACAGATACGCAGTATTTT

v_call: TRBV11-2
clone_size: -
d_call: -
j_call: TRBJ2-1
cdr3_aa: CASSLGPYDEQFF
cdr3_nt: TGTGCCAGCAGCTTAGGACCCTATGATGAGCAGTTCTTC

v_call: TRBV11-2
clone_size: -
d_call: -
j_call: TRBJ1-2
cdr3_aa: CASSFPAARGYTF
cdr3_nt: TGTGCCAGCAGCTTTCCCGCGGCGAGAGGCTACACCTTC

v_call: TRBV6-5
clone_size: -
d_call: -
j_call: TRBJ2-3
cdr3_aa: CASRDTLKSTDTQYF
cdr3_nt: TGTGCCAGCAGGGACACCCTGAAATCCACAGATACGCAGTATTTT

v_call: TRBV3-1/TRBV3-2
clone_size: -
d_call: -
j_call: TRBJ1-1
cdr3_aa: CASSQDYKLYTEAFF
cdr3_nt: TGTGCCAGCAGCCAAGATTATAAGCTGTACACTGAAGCTTTCTTT

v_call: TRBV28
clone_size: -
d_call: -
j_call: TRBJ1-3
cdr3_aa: CASIEARSGNTIYF
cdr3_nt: TGTGCCAGCATCGAGGCAAGGTCTGGAAACACCATATATTTT

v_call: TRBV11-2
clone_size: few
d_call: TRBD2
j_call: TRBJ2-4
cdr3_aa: CASRPTGRALGSIIDIQYF
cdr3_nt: TGTGCCAGCAGGCCTACGGGGAGGGCCCTCGGATCTATTATTGACATTCAGTACTTC

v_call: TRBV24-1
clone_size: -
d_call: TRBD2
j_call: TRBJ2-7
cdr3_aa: CATGGTSRWEQYF
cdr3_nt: TGTGCCACCGGTGGGACTAGCCGATGGGAGCAGTACTTC

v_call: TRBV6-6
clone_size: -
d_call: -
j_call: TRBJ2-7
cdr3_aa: CASSQGASYEQYF
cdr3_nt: TGTGCCAGCAGCCAAGGCGCTTCCTACGAGCAGTACTTC

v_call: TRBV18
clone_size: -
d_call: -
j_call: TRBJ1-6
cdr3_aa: CASSPLSGINSPLHF
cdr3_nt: TGTGCCAGCTCACCACTCTCGGGGATTAATTCACCCCTCCACTTT

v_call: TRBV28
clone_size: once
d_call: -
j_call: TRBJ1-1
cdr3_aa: CASKDGAGNTEAFF
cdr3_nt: TGTGCCAGCAAGGACGGAGCGGGAAACACTGAAGCTTTCTTT

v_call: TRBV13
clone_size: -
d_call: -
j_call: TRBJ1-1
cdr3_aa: CASTSFGATEAFF
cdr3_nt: TGTGCCAGCACCTCCTTCGGGGCAACTGAAGCTTTCTTT

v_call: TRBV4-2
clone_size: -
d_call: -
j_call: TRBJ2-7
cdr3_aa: CASSLERLWGEQYF
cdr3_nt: TGTGCCAGCAGCCTCGAGCGGCTTTGGGGCGAGCAGTACTTC

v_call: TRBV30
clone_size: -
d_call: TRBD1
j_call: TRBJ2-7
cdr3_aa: CACDPYGTGSSYEQYF
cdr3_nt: TGTGCCTGTGATCCTTACGGGACAGGGTCTTCCTACGAGCAGTACTTC

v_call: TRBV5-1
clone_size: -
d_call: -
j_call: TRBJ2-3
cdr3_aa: CASSLASRGVAMDTQYF
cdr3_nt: TGCGCCAGCAGCTTGGCTAGTAGAGGAGTTGCAATGGATACGCAGTATTTT

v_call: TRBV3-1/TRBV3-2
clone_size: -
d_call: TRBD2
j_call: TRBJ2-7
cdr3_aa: CASSRAGTSGSGRYEQYF
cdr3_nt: TGTGCCAGCAGCAGGGCCGGGACTAGCGGGAGTGGGAGATACGAGCAGTACTTC

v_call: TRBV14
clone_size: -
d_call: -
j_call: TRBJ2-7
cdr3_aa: CASSQEGRTYEQYF
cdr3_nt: TGTGCCAGCAGCCAAGAGGGCAGGACCTACGAGCAGTACTTC

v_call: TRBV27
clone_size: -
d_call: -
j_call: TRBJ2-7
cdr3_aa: CASSFTGYSSYEQYF
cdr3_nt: TGTGCCAGCAGTTTTACAGGGTACAGCTCCTACGAGCAGTACTTC

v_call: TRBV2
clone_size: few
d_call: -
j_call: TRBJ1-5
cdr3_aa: CASRKGDQPQHF
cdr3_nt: TGTGCCAGCAGAAAAGGGGATCAGCCCCAGCATTTT

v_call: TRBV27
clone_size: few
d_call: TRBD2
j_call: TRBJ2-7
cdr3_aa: CASSLTSGYEQYF
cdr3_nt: TGTGCCAGCAGCCTGACTAGCGGCTACGAGCAGTACTTC

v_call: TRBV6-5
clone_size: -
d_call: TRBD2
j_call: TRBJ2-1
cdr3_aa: CASSYGTSRNEQFF
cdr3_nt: TGTGCCAGCAGTTACGGGACTAGCCGGAATGAGCAGTTCTTC

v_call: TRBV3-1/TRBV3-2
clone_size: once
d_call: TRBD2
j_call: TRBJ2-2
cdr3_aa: CASSLRTSGTGELFF
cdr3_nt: TGTGCCAGCAGCCTGCGGACTAGCGGGACCGGGGAGCTGTTTTTT

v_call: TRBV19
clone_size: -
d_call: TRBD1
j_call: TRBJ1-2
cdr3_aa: CASSITGTGRINYGYTF
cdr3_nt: TGTGCCAGTAGTATAACTGGGACAGGGAGGATTAACTATGGCTACACCTTC

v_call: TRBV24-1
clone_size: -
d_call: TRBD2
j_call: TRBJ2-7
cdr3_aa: CATSDPTGGDHEQYF
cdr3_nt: TGTGCCACCAGTGATCCCACGGGAGGGGACCACGAGCAGTACTTC

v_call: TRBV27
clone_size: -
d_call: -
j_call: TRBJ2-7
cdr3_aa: CASSLTGGDYYEQYF
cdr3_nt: TGTGCCAGCAGTTTAACCGGGGGCGACTACTACGAGCAGTACTTC

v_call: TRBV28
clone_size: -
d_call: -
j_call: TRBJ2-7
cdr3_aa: CASKSQGSYEQYF
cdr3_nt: TGTGCCAGCAAATCACAGGGTTCTTACGAGCAGTACTTC

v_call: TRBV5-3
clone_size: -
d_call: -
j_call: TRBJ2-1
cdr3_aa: CARSLEGEGVVLEQFF
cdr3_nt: TGTGCCAGAAGCTTGGAGGGGGAGGGCGTTGTTCTTGAGCAGTTCTTC

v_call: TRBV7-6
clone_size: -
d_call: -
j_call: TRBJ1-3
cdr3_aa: CASSLGDNSGNTIYF
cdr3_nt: TGTGCCAGCAGCTTGGGGGATAACTCTGGAAACACCATATATTTT

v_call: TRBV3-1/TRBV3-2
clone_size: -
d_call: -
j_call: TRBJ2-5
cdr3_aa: CASSQPPPGRETQYF
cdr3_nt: TGTGCCAGCAGCCAACCGCCTCCAGGAAGGGAGACCCAGTACTTC

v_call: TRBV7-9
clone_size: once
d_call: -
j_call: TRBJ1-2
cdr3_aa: CASSLRELYGYTF
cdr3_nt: TGTGCCAGCAGCCTCAGGGAACTCTATGGCTACACCTTC

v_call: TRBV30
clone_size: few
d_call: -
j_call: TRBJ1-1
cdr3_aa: CAMGGGSNTEAFF
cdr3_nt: TGTGCCATGGGTGGGGGATCGAACACTGAAGCTTTCTTT

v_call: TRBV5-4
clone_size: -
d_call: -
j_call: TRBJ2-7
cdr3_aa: CASSLEVGFSYEQYF
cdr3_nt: TGTGCCAGCAGCTTGGAAGTTGGGTTCTCCTACGAGCAGTACTTC

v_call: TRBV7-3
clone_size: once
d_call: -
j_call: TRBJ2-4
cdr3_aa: CASSLGRVGKNIQYF
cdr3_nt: TGTGCCAGCAGCTTAGGCAGGGTGGGCAAAAACATTCAGTACTTC

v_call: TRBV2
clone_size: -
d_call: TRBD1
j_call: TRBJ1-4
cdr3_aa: CASREPDRANFNEKLFF
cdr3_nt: TGTGCCAGCAGGGAACCGGACAGGGCCAACTTCAATGAAAAACTGTTTTTT

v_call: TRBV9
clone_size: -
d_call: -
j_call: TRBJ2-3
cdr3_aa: CASSVTTGWTDTQYF
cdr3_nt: TGTGCCAGCAGCGTAACGACGGGATGGACAGATACGCAGTATTTT

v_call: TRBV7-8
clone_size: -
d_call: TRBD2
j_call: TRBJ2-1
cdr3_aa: CASSPPSGNNEQFF
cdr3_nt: TGTGCCAGCAGCCCACCTAGCGGGAACAATGAGCAGTTCTTC

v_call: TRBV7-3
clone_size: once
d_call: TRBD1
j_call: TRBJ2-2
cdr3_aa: CASSTLTGVFNTGELFF
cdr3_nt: TGTGCCAGCAGCACCCTAACAGGGGTCTTTAACACCGGGGAGCTGTTTTTT

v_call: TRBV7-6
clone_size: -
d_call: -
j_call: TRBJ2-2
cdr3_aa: CASSPRPQAANTGELFF
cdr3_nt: TGTGCCAGCAGCCCCCGCCCACAAGCGGCGAACACCGGGGAGCTGTTTTTT

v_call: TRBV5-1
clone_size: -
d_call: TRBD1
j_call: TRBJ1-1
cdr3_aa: CASSEQGDTEAFF
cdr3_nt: TGCGCCAGCAGCGAACAGGGGGACACTGAAGCTTTCTTT

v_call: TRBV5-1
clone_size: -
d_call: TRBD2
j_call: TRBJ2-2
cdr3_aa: CASLASGSTGELFF
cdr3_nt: TGCGCCAGCCTTGCTAGCGGAAGCACCGGGGAGCTGTTTTTT

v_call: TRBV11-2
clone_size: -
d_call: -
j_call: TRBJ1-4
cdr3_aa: CASSLEGGFNEKLFF
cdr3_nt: TGTGCCAGCAGCTTAGAGGGGGGGTTTAATGAAAAACTGTTTTTT

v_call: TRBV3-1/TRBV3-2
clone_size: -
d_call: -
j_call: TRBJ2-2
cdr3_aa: CASRLESKTGELFF
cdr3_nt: TGTGCCAGCAGGCTAGAATCGAAAACCGGGGAGCTGTTTTTT

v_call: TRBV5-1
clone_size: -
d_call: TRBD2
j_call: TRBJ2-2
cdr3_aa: CASSLALAGVNTGELFF
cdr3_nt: TGCGCCAGCAGCTTGGCCCTAGCGGGGGTGAACACCGGGGAGCTGTTTTTT

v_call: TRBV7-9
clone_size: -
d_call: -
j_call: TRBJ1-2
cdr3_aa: CASSLGGDRRGGYTF
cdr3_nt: TGTGCCAGCAGCTTAGGCGGTGACAGGCGGGGTGGCTACACCTTC

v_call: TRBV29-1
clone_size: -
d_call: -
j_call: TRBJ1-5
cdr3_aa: CSVRGGDIGGSSPQHF
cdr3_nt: TGCAGCGTCCGAGGGGGGGACATCGGTGGATCATCGCCCCAGCATTTT

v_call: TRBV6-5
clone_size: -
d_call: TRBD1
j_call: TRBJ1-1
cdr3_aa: CASSYGTGLGRTEAFF
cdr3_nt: TGTGCCAGCAGTTACGGGACAGGACTGGGGAGGACTGAAGCTTTCTTT

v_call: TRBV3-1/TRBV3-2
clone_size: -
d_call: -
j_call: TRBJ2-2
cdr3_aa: CASSQDWGGELFF
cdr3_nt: TGTGCCAGCAGCCAAGATTGGGGCGGGGAGCTGTTTTTT

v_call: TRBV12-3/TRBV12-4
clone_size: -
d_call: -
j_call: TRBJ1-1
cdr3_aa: CASSPLMTEAFF
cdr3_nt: TGTGCCAGCAGCCCGTTGATGACTGAAGCTTTCTTT